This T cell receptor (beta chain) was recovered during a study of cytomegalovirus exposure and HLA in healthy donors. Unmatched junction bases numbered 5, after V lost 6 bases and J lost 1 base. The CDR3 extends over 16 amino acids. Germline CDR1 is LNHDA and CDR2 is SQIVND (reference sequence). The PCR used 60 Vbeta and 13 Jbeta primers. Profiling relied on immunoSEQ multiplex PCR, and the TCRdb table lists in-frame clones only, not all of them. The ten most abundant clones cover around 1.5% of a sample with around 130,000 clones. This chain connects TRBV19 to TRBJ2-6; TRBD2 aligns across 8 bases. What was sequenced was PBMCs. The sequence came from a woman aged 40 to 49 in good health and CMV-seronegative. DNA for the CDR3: TGTGCCAGTAGAGCGGGAGCGCAGTCTGGGGCCAACGTCCTGACTTTC. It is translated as CASRAGAQSGANVLTF.